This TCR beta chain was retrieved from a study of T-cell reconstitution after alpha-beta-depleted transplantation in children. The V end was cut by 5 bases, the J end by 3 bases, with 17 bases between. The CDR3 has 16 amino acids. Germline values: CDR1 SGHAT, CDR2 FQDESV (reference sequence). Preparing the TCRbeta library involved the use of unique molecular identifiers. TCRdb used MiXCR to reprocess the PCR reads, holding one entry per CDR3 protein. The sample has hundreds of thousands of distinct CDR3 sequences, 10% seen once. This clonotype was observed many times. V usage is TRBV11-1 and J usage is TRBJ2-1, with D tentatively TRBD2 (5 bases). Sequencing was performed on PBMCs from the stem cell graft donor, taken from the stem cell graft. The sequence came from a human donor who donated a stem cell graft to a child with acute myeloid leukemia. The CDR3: CASSPEDLSSYNEQFF. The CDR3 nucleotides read TGTGCCAGCAGCCCAGAGGACTTATCAAGCTACAATGAGCAGTTCTTC.